The TCR beta chain under discussion was sequenced for a study of blood T cell repertoires in COVID-19. In the study overall: Italy, Spain and the United States were the sources of the convalescent and acute COVID-19 samples.

CDR3 length equals 15 residues. The germline CDR1 and CDR2 sequences are SGHRS and YFSETQ. The V and J ends lost 4 bases and 2 bases, in that order; junction bases with no gene match: 7. TCRdb's table, derived via immunoSEQ multiplex PCR, lists solely in-frame clones and lacks some. Among some 47,000 clones listed, 85% to 90% were seen once. This clone was observed a single time. The sample taken for sequencing was peripheral blood. V is TRBV5-1 and J is TRBJ1-2, with 8 bases identical to TRBD1. The TCR comes from a man in his sixties with active COVID-19. As DNA, the CDR3 is TGCGCCAGCAGCGAAGGGGCAGGGGGCAACTATGGCTACACCTTC. It encodes CASSEGAGGNYGYTF.